Listed below are T cell receptor beta chains from one sample, sequenced in a study of T cells in localized non-small cell lung cancer. Sequenced by immunoSEQ multiplex PCR; TCRdb stores in-frame clones only, minus some. The table lists about 2,500 clones, more than 20% of them singletons. This specimen consisted of lung tumor tissue, obtained before any cancer treatment. The receptors shown here come from a man aged 40 to 70 with stage II lung adenocarcinoma. Both conserved end residues are part of each CDR3. The D gene is left open where the match is weak. A clone size is listed for some rows: how often the clone was seen (once, few, many), or a class if it is expanded.

clone size	V gene	J gene	D gene	CDR3 protein	CDR3 DNA
NA	TRBV18	TRBJ2-4	NA	CASSPEGGGLLNPKNIQYF	TGTGCCAGCTCACCGGAGGGCGGAGGACTTTTGAACCCCAAAAACATTCAGTACTTC
once	TRBV18	TRBJ2-1	TRBD2	CASSPRSGITNEQFF	TGTGCCAGCTCACCACGGAGCGGGATAACGAATGAGCAGTTCTTC
NA	TRBV28	TRBJ1-5	NA	CASRPTGTVQPQHF	TGTGCCAGCAGACCTACAGGGACCGTACAGCCCCAGCATTTT
NA	TRBV11-3	TRBJ2-4	NA	CASAERGLAILSKNIQYF	TGTGCCAGCGCTGAGAGGGGTCTAGCGATTCTCTCCAAAAACATTCAGTACTTC
NA	TRBV6-9	TRBJ2-1	NA	CASASAGPFLF	TGTGCCAGCGCTTCGGCGGGTCCTTTTCTCTTC
few	TRBV11-3	TRBJ2-1	TRBD2	CASSLTSGRPYNEQFF	TGTGCCAGCAGCTTGACTAGCGGGCGGCCCTACAATGAGCAGTTCTTC
NA	TRBV19	TRBJ2-3	NA	CASSNIHSLGLGTDTQYF	TGTGCCAGTAGTAATATCCACTCTCTAGGGCTGGGCACAGATACGCAGTATTTT
NA	TRBV28	TRBJ2-3	NA	CASRRGKSTDTQYF	TGTGCCAGTCGCCGGGGGAAAAGCACAGATACGCAGTATTTT
NA	TRBV5-1	TRBJ2-2	TRBD1	CASSFIGTANTGELFF	TGCGCCAGCAGTTTTATAGGGACAGCGAACACCGGGGAGCTGTTTTTT
NA	TRBV5-1	TRBJ2-1	NA	CASSLVAGSGYNEQFF	TGCGCCAGCAGCTTGGTAGCAGGGAGTGGCTACAATGAGCAGTTCTTC
NA	TRBV12-5	TRBJ2-7	TRBD2	CASGDGTSGSYEQYF	TGTGCTAGTGGGGACGGGACTAGCGGGAGTTACGAGCAGTACTTC
few	TRBV6-8	TRBJ2-7	NA	CASSFSGPRDEQYF	TGTGCCAGCAGTTTTTCGGGTCCTCGGGACGAGCAGTACTTC
few	TRBV6-8	TRBJ1-5	NA	CASSYPAGHQPQHF	TGTGCCAGCAGTTACCCGGCGGGGCATCAGCCCCAGCATTTT
medium-sized	TRBV11-3	TRBJ2-2	NA	CASSSPRGALGSTGELFF	TGTGCCAGCAGCTCCCCCCGCGGGGCCCTCGGTAGCACCGGGGAGCTGTTTTTT
NA	TRBV14	TRBJ1-1	TRBD1	CASRPGGRGTEAFF	TGTGCCAGCAGGCCAGGGGGGCGTGGGACTGAAGCTTTCTTT
few	TRBV29-1	TRBJ1-3	NA	CSVGLGMAGNTIYF	TGCAGCGTTGGTTTAGGGATGGCGGGAAACACCATATATTTT
medium-sized	TRBV6-8	TRBJ2-5	NA	CASSYITGTGETQYF	TGTGCCAGCAGTTACATTACCGGGACGGGTGAGACCCAGTACTTC
large	TRBV19	TRBJ2-2	NA	CASISGEAINTGELFF	TGTGCCAGTATCTCGGGTGAAGCGATCAACACCGGGGAGCTGTTTTTT
NA	TRBV28	TRBJ2-7	NA	CASSSAPDREQYF	TGTGCCAGCAGTTCGGCACCTGACCGCGAGCAGTACTTC
NA	TRBV6-8	TRBJ1-5	TRBD1	CASSQGQGTNQPQHF	TGTGCCAGCAGCCAGGGACAGGGGACCAATCAGCCCCAGCATTTT
NA	TRBV5-1	TRBJ1-4	NA	CASSQPGLSNEKLFF	TGCGCCAGCAGCCAACCAGGTCTCTCTAATGAAAAACTGTTTTTT
few	TRBV19	TRBJ2-5	TRBD1	CATRRDRGETQYF	TGTGCCACTCGAAGGGACAGGGGGGAGACCCAGTACTTC
NA	TRBV5-1	TRBJ1-4	TRBD1	CASSIEGTGVEKLFF	TGCGCCAGCAGTATAGAAGGGACAGGGGTTGAAAAACTGTTTTTT
medium-sized	TRBV6-8	TRBJ1-5	NA	CASSVSSNQPQHF	TGTGCCAGCAGTGTCTCTAGCAATCAGCCCCAGCATTTT
medium-sized	TRBV11-3	TRBJ2-5	NA	CASSLAPAGGRETQYF	TGTGCCAGCAGCTTGGCGCCGGCCGGAGGGAGAGAGACCCAGTACTTC
NA	TRBV11-3	TRBJ1-1	NA	CASSLGGVNTEAFF	TGTGCCAGCAGCTTGGGAGGGGTAAACACTGAAGCTTTCTTT
medium-sized	TRBV6-8	TRBJ1-2	NA	CASSPPTLHYGYTF	TGTGCCAGCAGTCCCCCTACCCTGCACTATGGCTACACCTTC
NA	TRBV6-8	TRBJ2-5	TRBD1	CASSSGQGETQYF	TGTGCCAGCAGCTCCGGACAGGGAGAGACCCAGTACTTC